The entry below gives a single T cell receptor beta chain sequence along with its context. This entry comes from a study of control samples from healthy donors and cancer patients. Germline CDR1 reads SGHTS; CDR2 reads YDEGEE. Trimming removed 0 bases from V and 7 bases from J, with 8 bases in between. The CDR3 covers 13 residues. Repertoires were generated with immunoSEQ multiplex PCR, while TCRdb's copy carries only in-frame clones and drops some. The sample holds approximately 170,000 clones, over 85% seen once. V usage is TRBV5-8 and J usage is TRBJ1-5; D is uncertain. Sequencing was performed on blood. The TCR originated in a man aged 30 to 39 in good health. The chain's CDR3 is CASSLGERQPQHF. The CDR3 DNA is TGTGCCAGCAGCTTGGGAGAGCGGCAGCCCCAGCATTTT. Full variable domain (rest looked up from reference TRBV5-8 and TRBJ1-5): EAGVTQSPTHLIKTRGQQATLRCSPISGHTSVYWYQQALGLGLQFLLWYDEGEERNRGNFPPRFSGRQFPNYSSELNVNALELEDSALYLCASSLGERQPQHFGDGTRLSIL.